Listed below are T cell receptor beta chains from one sample, sequenced in a study of blood T cell repertoires in COVID-19. Assay: immunoSEQ multiplex PCR; the TCRdb copy retains only in-frame clones and omits some. The table has 95,000 to 110,000 clones, roughly 90% seen once. Sequencing used peripheral blood. The origin of the receptors is a woman of 80 years or more in a cohort sampled during active COVID-19. The CDR3 runs from the conserved cysteine through the conserved F or W. D genes are given only for firm matches. Rows give clone size only sometimes, using once, few, many, or a class for an expanded clone.

J gene	clone size	V gene	D gene	CDR3 DNA	CDR3 protein
TRBJ2-1	.	TRBV4-1	.	TGCGCCACAGGCGGGCCCCTGGACAATGAGCAGTTCTTC	CATGGPLDNEQFF
TRBJ1-4	.	TRBV9	TRBD1	TGTGCCAGCAGCCCTAGCGGTGGGACAGGGAGGGATCTCTCCGAAAAACTGTTTTTT	CASSPSGGTGRDLSEKLFF
TRBJ2-5	.	TRBV2	TRBD2	TGTGCCAGCCCCACGTCCGCGGGAGGAGAGACCCAGTACTTC	CASPTSAGGETQYF
TRBJ1-1	once	TRBV5-1	.	TGCGCCAGCAGCACCCAGGTAACCGTGAACACTGAAGCTTTCTTT	CASSTQVTVNTEAFF
TRBJ2-5	.	TRBV14	TRBD2	TGTGCCAGCAGCCGAGGGACTAGCGGGAGTACACAAGAGACCCAGTACTTC	CASSRGTSGSTQETQYF
TRBJ2-2	.	TRBV12-3/TRBV12-4	.	TGTGCCAGCAGTCCAGGGGTTACCGGGGAGCTGTTTTTT	CASSPGVTGELFF
TRBJ2-7	.	TRBV2	TRBD2	TGTGCCAGCAACGAGGGTTCTAGCGGGATCGTAGCTCGTTCCGAGCAGTACTTC	CASNEGSSGIVARSEQYF
TRBJ2-1	.	TRBV2	TRBD1	TGTGCCAGCAGTGTTCAGACAGGGAATGCCTACAATGAGCAGTTCTTC	CASSVQTGNAYNEQFF
TRBJ2-2	.	TRBV29-1	TRBD2	TGCAGCGTTGAAGGACGGACAGGCCAAGGACTAGCGGGGATAACCGGGGAGCTGTTTTTT	CSVEGRTGQGLAGITGELFF
TRBJ1-2	.	TRBV6-5	TRBD1	TGTGCCAGCAAGTCCGTCCAGGGGGATAACTATGGCTACACCTTC	CASKSVQGDNYGYTF
TRBJ1-4	.	TRBV5-4	.	TGTGCCAGCAGCTTGGCAGGGACTAATGAAAAACTGTTTTTT	CASSLAGTNEKLFF
TRBJ2-1	.	TRBV19	TRBD2	TGTGCCAGTACTTTGGCGGGAGGACCGAGGGAGCAGTTCTTC	CASTLAGGPREQFF
TRBJ2-1	.	TRBV28	.	TGTGCCAGCAGTTTAAGGGGGAATAAGCAGTTCTTC	CASSLRGNKQFF
TRBJ2-1	.	TRBV6-6	TRBD2	TGTGCCAGCAAATTTAGCGGGAGGAACAATGAGCAGTTCTTC	CASKFSGRNNEQFF
TRBJ1-1	.	TRBV6-5	TRBD1	TGTGCCAGCAGTCCATTTACAACAGGGGGCTTGATAGCTTTCTTT	CASSPFTTGGLIAFF
TRBJ1-1	once	TRBV29-1	TRBD1	TGCAGTGGCAACAGGGGGGAAAGCACTGAAGCTTTCTTT	CSGNRGESTEAFF
TRBJ2-2	.	TRBV4-1	.	TGCGCCAGCAGCCTAGGGACTTTCAACACCGGGGAGCTGTTTTTT	CASSLGTFNTGELFF
TRBJ1-6	.	TRBV11-2	TRBD1	TGTGCCAGCAGCTTACGTCCCCGACAGGGAGGTGATTCACCCCTCCACTTT	CASSLRPRQGGDSPLHF
TRBJ2-5	.	TRBV28	.	TGTGCCAGCAGTTTGGAGGTGGAGACCCAGTACTTC	CASSLEVETQYF
TRBJ2-7	.	TRBV5-1	TRBD1	TGCGCCAGCAGCTTGTCCGGACAGGGGGCCTACGAGCAGTACTTC	CASSLSGQGAYEQYF
TRBJ2-1	once	TRBV24-1	TRBD1	TGTGCCACCAGTGCCGCCGACAGGGCCGATGAGCAGTTCTTC	CATSAADRADEQFF
TRBJ2-7	.	TRBV27	TRBD2	TGTGCCAGCAGTTTTACGCTAGCGGGCGAGCAGTACTTC	CASSFTLAGEQYF
TRBJ1-2	.	TRBV5-1	.	TGCGCCAGCAGCCCCAGTCAGGGCTCCGTCGTCGGCTACACCTTC	CASSPSQGSVVGYTF
TRBJ2-1	.	TRBV19	.	TGTGCCAGTAGTATCTTCCCCTTGGAGCAGTTCTTC	CASSIFPLEQFF
TRBJ2-7	.	TRBV7-2	TRBD2	TGTGCCAGCAGCTTAAATCGTGCGGGAGGCCCCTACGAGCAGTACTTC	CASSLNRAGGPYEQYF
TRBJ2-2	few	TRBV2	.	TGTGCCAGCAGGGATGACAGGACGACCGGGGAGCTGTTTTTT	CASRDDRTTGELFF
TRBJ1-6	.	TRBV6-1	TRBD1	TGTGCCAGCAGTGAATTACAGGGGGTATCACCCCTCCACTTT	CASSELQGVSPLHF
TRBJ2-4	once	TRBV5-1	.	TGCGCCAGCAGCTTGACGACAGGACTAGCCAAAAACATTCAGTACTTC	CASSLTTGLAKNIQYF
TRBJ1-2	.	TRBV7-2	.	TGTGCCAGCAGCAAGGACAGAGTTAACTATGGCTACACCTTC	CASSKDRVNYGYTF
TRBJ2-7	.	TRBV7-2	.	TGTGCCAGCAGCCCGAGACAAGCCTACGAGCAGTACTTC	CASSPRQAYEQYF
TRBJ2-7	.	TRBV2	.	TGTGCCAGCAGTATAATTTCCGAGCAGTACTTC	CASSIISEQYF
TRBJ1-2	.	TRBV27	.	TGTGCCAGCAGTTTAAACAGACCCGGGGATTATGGCTACACCTTC	CASSLNRPGDYGYTF
TRBJ2-3	.	TRBV5-1	.	TGCGCCAGCAGCGCAGACTCAGGGACAGATACGCAGTATTTT	CASSADSGTDTQYF
TRBJ1-1	.	TRBV10-1	.	TGCGCCAGCAGTGATGGGGGGTACGGAAGGAACACTGAAGCTTTCTTT	CASSDGGYGRNTEAFF
TRBJ2-2	.	TRBV19	TRBD2	TGTGCCAGTAGACTAGCGGGAGAAATTACCGGGGAGCTGTTTTTT	CASRLAGEITGELFF
TRBJ2-5	.	TRBV5-1	.	TGCGCCAGCAGCCCCGGGACTCCTCAAGAGACCCAGTACTTC	CASSPGTPQETQYF
TRBJ2-5	.	TRBV4-1	.	TGCGCCAGCAGCCAAGATGCCCTGCGTCGGGGTGGGGAGACCCAGTACTTC	CASSQDALRRGGETQYF
TRBJ1-1	once	TRBV4-1	.	TGCGCCAGCAGCCACTTGACAGTGAACACTGAAGCTTTCTTT	CASSHLTVNTEAFF
TRBJ1-2	.	TRBV28	TRBD1	TGTGCCAGCAGCCAGGGGGCAGGGGGGGATGGCTACACCTTC	CASSQGAGGDGYTF
TRBJ2-7	few	TRBV5-4	TRBD1	TGTGCCAGCAGCCTGACAGGGAGTGAGTACGAGCAGTACTTC	CASSLTGSEYEQYF
TRBJ1-1	.	TRBV11-2	.	TGTGCCAGCAGCCCCAGACAGATGAGCCGACCTGAAGCTTTCTTT	CASSPRQMSRPEAFF
TRBJ1-5	.	TRBV15	TRBD1	TGTGCCACCAGCAGGGGGACAGGCACTAGCAATCAGCCCCAGCATTTT	CATSRGTGTSNQPQHF
TRBJ2-1	.	TRBV28	TRBD2	TGTGCCAGCGGGTTAGCGGGAGCAGGGGGGAATGAGCAGTTCTTC	CASGLAGAGGNEQFF
TRBJ2-7	.	TRBV9	TRBD1	TGTGCCAGCAGCCCCGGACAGGGGACTTACGAGCAGTACTTC	CASSPGQGTYEQYF
TRBJ2-4	.	TRBV19	TRBD2	TGTGCCAGTAGGTCTAGCGGTTCCCCCGTGGACATTCAGTACTTC	CASRSSGSPVDIQYF
TRBJ2-1	.	TRBV29-1	TRBD1	TGCAGCGTTCCAGGGGGCAGTATCAATGAGCAGTTCTTC	CSVPGGSINEQFF
TRBJ1-1	few	TRBV23-1	.	TGCGCCAGCAGTCAGGCAAGGGGTGGCGGGGGCGAAGTCATGAACACTGAAGCTTTCTTT	CASSQARGGGGEVMNTEAFF
TRBJ1-3	.	TRBV2	TRBD1	TGTGCCAGCACCTCTCTCGGACAGGGAGCGGGAAACACCATATATTTT	CASTSLGQGAGNTIYF
TRBJ2-3	few	TRBV7-8	TRBD2	TGTGCCAGCAGAGGACTAGCGGGGGGGCCCGTCACAGATACGCAGTATTTT	CASRGLAGGPVTDTQYF
TRBJ1-1	.	TRBV7-2	.	TGTGCCAGCAGCCCTCAGCCTACGGGGGCGGGAGGTGAAGCTTTCTTT	CASSPQPTGAGGEAFF
TRBJ2-2	.	TRBV5-5	TRBD1	TGTGCCAGCAGCTTGGCCCCCGGGACAGGGGCGAACACCGGGGAGCTGTTTTTT	CASSLAPGTGANTGELFF